The clone carrying this TCR beta chain was recorded at least ten times. The data were obtained in a study of blood T cells in healthy people across ages. The CDR3 covers 14 residues. J was trimmed by 5 bases and V by 4 bases; bases with no gene match: 3. The germline CDR1 and CDR2 sequences are SGDLS and YYNGEE. Combining a sample-barcoded 5' primer with a J-beta primer mix, a second PCR ran for 7 to 11 cycles. The authors tagged each cDNA molecule using a template-switch adaptor with 12 random nucleotides. TCRdb called the 5' RACE reads again in MiXCR, with one record for every CDR3 protein. This sample carries 1.5 million or so distinct CDR3 sequences, 35% to 45% of them seen once, and the ten largest clones take 4%.

The source material was blood. The chain has TRBV9 and TRBJ2-3, with TRBD2 matching over 11 bases. The receptor was derived from a woman aged 18-29 years in good health. The CDR3 loop reads CASSYSGREDTQYF. As DNA, the CDR3 is TGTGCCAGCAGCTATAGCGGGAGGGAAGATACGCAGTATTTT. Variable domain in full (rest from reference TRBV9 and TRBJ2-3): DSGVTQTPKHLITATGQRVTLRCSPRSGDLSVYWYQQSLDQGLQFLIQYYNGEERAKGNILERFSAQQFPDLHSELNLSSLELGDSALYFCASSYSGREDTQYFGPGTRLTVL.